This entry features one TCR beta chain sequence. Its antigen is as yet unknown. The sample is drawn from a study of blood T cells in healthy people across ages. Study-level results: Diversity of TCR beta per million T cells declined in a roughly linear way with age. Relative to aged donors, long-lived donors carried more naive CD4+ cells and displayed higher diversity.

With a J-beta primer mix and a sample-barcoded 5' primer, a second PCR ran about 7 to 12 cycles. Every single cDNA molecule received a tag from a template-switch adaptor with 12 random nucleotides. TCRdb itself ran the 5' RACE reads through MiXCR, one entry per CDR3 protein. This table has about 940,000 distinct CDR3 sequences, 48% appearing once. J lost 0 bases, V lost 10 bases, and 6 bases had no gene match. Germline V gives CDR1 MNHEY, CDR2 SMNVEV (reference sequence). This CDR3 is built from 15 residues. Each sample had at least 6.5 million PBMCs isolated. This TCR was sampled from a man between 25 and 39 years old in good health. The sequenced sample was blood. The chain carries TRBV27 and TRBJ2-6; 7 positions agree with TRBD1. The CDR3 DNA reads as TGTGCCATCCGACGACAGGGCTCTGGGGCCAACGTCCTGACTTTC. Amino acids: CAIRRQGSGANVLTF. Variable domain in full (rest from reference TRBV27 and TRBJ2-6): EAQVTQNPRYLITVTGKKLTVTCSQNMNHEYMSWYRQDPGLGLRQIYYSMNVEVTDKGDVPEGYKVSRKEKRNFPLILESPSPNQTSLYFCAIRRQGSGANVLTFGAGSRLTVL.